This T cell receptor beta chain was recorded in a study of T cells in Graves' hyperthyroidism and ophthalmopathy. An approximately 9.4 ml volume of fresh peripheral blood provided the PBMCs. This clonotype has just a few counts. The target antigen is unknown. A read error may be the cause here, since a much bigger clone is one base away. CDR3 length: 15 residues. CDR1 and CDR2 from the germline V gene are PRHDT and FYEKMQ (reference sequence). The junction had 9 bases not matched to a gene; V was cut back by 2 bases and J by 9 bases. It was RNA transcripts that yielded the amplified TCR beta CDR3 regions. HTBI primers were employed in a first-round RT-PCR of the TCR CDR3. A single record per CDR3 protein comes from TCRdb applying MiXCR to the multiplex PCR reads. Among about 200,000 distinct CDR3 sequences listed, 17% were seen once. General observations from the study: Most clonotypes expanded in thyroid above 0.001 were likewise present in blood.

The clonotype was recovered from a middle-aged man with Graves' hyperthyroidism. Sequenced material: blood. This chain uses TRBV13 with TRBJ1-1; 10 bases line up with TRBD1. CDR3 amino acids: CASSLRDRGIPKAFF. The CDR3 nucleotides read TGTGCCAGCAGCTTACGGGACAGGGGCATCCCTAAAGCTTTCTTT.